Listed here are 5 T cell receptor beta chains from one sample, sequenced in a study of cytomegalovirus exposure and HLA in healthy donors. The method was immunoSEQ multiplex PCR; TCRdb's version includes in-frame clones alone and lacks a portion of them. The sample has 90,000 to 130,000 clones, over 75% seen once; the top ten hold more than 1.4%. The sample consisted of PBMCs. The receptors here all came from a woman in her twenties or thirties in good health and CMV-seropositive.

The gene calls are TRBV7-2 and TRBJ2-7; 11 bases are a match to TRBD2. Germline CDR1 reads SGHTA; CDR2 reads FQGNSA. CDR3 length equals 15 residues. V was pared by 5 bases and J by 0 bases, with 3 bases of the junction left unmatched. CDR3 nucleotide sequence: TGTGCCAGCAGCATTACTAGCGGGGGCTCCTACGAGCAGTACTTC. This encodes CASSITSGGSYEQYF.

The genes are TRBV5-1 and TRBJ1-6, with TRBD1 identical over 8 bases. The CDR3 consists of 15 residues. Germline CDR1 is SGHRS and CDR2 is YFSETQ. The ends lost 4 bases at V and 10 bases at J; junction bases unmatched: 10. The CDR3 is CASSQWTGSGSPLHF. CDR3 nucleotides: TGCGCCAGCAGCCAGTGGACAGGGAGTGGGTCACCCCTCCACTTT.

The J gene is TRBJ2-1, the V gene TRBV9; 9 bases are a match to TRBD2. Germline trimming cut 0 bases from V and 3 bases from J; bases unmatched to any gene: 10. Germline values: CDR1 SGDLS, CDR2 YYNGEE. The CDR3 contains 18 residues. CDR3 sequence reads: CASSVGPLAGGHYNEQFF. The CDR3 DNA reads as TGTGCCAGCAGCGTAGGTCCCCTCGCGGGGGGGCACTACAATGAGCAGTTCTTC.

This clone was recorded only once. This chain links TRBV9 with TRBJ2-3; TRBD1 might be the D (5 bases). Germline V gene lookup returns CDR1 SGDLS and CDR2 YYNGEE. The CDR3 has 16 amino acids. Trimming left V 0 bases short and J 0 bases short, with 11 bases between. The CDR3 sequence: CASSVGRGGSTDTQYF. As DNA, the CDR3 is TGTGCCAGCAGCGTAGGAAGGGGCGGTAGCACAGATACGCAGTATTTT.

V gene TRBV11-3 combines with J gene TRBJ2-3; the match to TRBD2 covers 13 bases. Germline V gives CDR1 SGHNT, CDR2 YENEEA. There are 16 residues in the CDR3. V lost 5 bases, J lost 2 bases, and 4 bases stayed unmatched. The CDR3 DNA reads TGTGCCAGCAGCCCAGGACTAGCGGGGGCCACAGATACGCAGTATTTT. It is translated as CASSPGLAGATDTQYF.